Listed here are 10 T cell receptor beta chains from one sample, sequenced in a study of blood T cell repertoires in COVID-19. Sequenced by immunoSEQ multiplex PCR; TCRdb stores in-frame clones only, minus some. The table includes approximately 390,000 clones, 87% detected once. Sequenced input: peripheral blood. All receptors derive from a woman in her fifties or sixties with COVID-19, enrolled during active disease.

The V and J genes are TRBV30 and TRBJ2-2; TRBD2 is a possible D gene (6 bases). Germline assignment: CDR1 GTSNPN and CDR2 SVGIG (reference sequence). This CDR3 contains 12 residues. V was shortened by 2 bases and J by 7 bases, with 8 bases between the two germline ends. The chain's CDR3 is CAWSRGIGELFF. Here the CDR3 DNA reads TGTGCCTGGAGTCGGGGGATCGGGGAGCTGTTTTTT.

J is TRBJ1-2 and V is TRBV19; the D gene is possibly TRBD1 (6 bases). This CDR3 is built from 16 residues. Germline CDR1 is LNHDA and CDR2 is SQIVND (reference sequence). V dropped 1 base and J dropped 0 bases, with 12 bases sitting between them. CDR3 bases: TGTGCCAGTAGTATAGGACCGGGACAAGCTAACTATGGCTACACCTTC. It codes for CASSIGPGQANYGYTF.

V and J are TRBV5-4 and TRBJ1-2, with D possibly TRBD1 on 5 matching bases. This CDR3 region has 12 residues. The V and J ends lost 4 bases and 5 bases respectively, with 9 bases between them. CDR1 is SGHNT, CDR2 YYREEE, per germline (reference sequence). CDR3 sequence reads: CASSETVYGYTF. The CDR3 region has the DNA TGTGCCAGCAGCGAGACAGTGTATGGCTACACCTTC.

The chain joins TRBV15 to TRBJ1-1; 7 nucleotides align to TRBD1. The CDR3 extends over 17 amino acids. The junction had 13 bases not matched to a gene; V was cut back by 1 base and J by 5 bases. The germline gives CDR1 LNHNV, CDR2 YYDKDF (reference sequence). The CDR3 loop is CATSRGTGGVIRTEAFF. CDR3 bases: TGTGCCACCAGCAGAGGGACAGGAGGGGTCATACGGACTGAAGCTTTCTTT.

This clone was recorded only once. V usage is TRBV12-3 or TRBV12-4 and J usage is TRBJ1-3; D unresolved. Trimming shortened V by 7 bases and J by 5 bases, and 12 bases separated the two germline ends. The CDR3 runs to 13 residues. CDR3 nucleotide sequence: TGTGCCAGCACCCGGACGGGAAGAAACACCATATATTTT. Its protein is CASTRTGRNTIYF.

V and J are TRBV15 and TRBJ2-7, with D maybe TRBD1 (5 bases). Between the trimmed V and J ends, which lost 0 bases and 0 bases, there was a span of 12 bases. The CDR3 has 16 amino acids. In germline, CDR1 is LNHNV, CDR2 YYDKDF (reference sequence). CDR3 in amino acids: CATSRDSGDSSYEQYF. The CDR3 DNA reads as TGTGCCACCAGCAGAGATTCAGGAGACAGCTCCTACGAGCAGTACTTC. The complete variable domain, with remaining parts taken from reference TRBV15 and TRBJ2-7, reads DAMVIQNPRYQVTQFGKPVTLSCSQTLNHNVMYWYQQKSSQAPKLLFHYYDKDFNNEADTPDNFQSRRPNTSFCFLDIRSPGLGDTAMYLCATSRDSGDSSYEQYFGPGTRLTVT.

A single count supports this clone. The rearrangement uses TRBV6-2 or TRBV6-3 and TRBJ1-2; no clear D gene. There are 16 residues in the CDR3. Trimming took 0 bases from V and 2 from J, leaving 13 bases between them. Germline V gene sequence: CDR1 MNHEY, CDR2 SVGEGT. This CDR3 reads CASSYSIGEGNYGYTF. As DNA, the CDR3 is TGTGCCAGCAGTTACTCGATAGGAGAGGGAAACTATGGCTACACCTTC.

The sample holds one count of this clone. The chain is built from TRBV6-1 and TRBJ2-2; the D is unclear. The CDR3 is made up of 15 amino acids. V was trimmed by 1 base and J by 0 bases, leaving 6 bases between them. The V gene's germline CDR1 is MNHNS and CDR2 SASEGT. Written as DNA, the CDR3 is TGTGCCAGCAGTGAAGACAGTCCGAACACCGGGGAGCTGTTTTTT. Translation: CASSEDSPNTGELFF.

The chain carries TRBV5-5 and TRBJ2-5; D is possibly TRBD2 (8 bases). CDR3 length equals 15 residues. Trimming stripped 4 bases from V and 5 bases from J, with 18 bases between. In germline, CDR1 is SGHKS, CDR2 YYEKEE (reference sequence). In nucleotides, the CDR3 is TGTGCCAGCAGCCGGGAGGGAGGGGGCAGTGAGACCCAGTACTTC. Amino acid sequence: CASSREGGGSETQYF.

The CDR3: CASSTGTSGNTIYF. The CDR3 nucleotides are TGTGCCAGCTCAACAGGGACCTCTGGAAACACCATATATTTT. The V and J genes are TRBV6-5 and TRBJ1-3, with D perhaps matching TRBD1 (6 bases). Looked up from germline, CDR1 is MNHEY and CDR2 is SVGAGI. The CDR3 covers 14 residues. The V and J ends lost 8 bases and 0 bases respectively, with 11 bases between them.